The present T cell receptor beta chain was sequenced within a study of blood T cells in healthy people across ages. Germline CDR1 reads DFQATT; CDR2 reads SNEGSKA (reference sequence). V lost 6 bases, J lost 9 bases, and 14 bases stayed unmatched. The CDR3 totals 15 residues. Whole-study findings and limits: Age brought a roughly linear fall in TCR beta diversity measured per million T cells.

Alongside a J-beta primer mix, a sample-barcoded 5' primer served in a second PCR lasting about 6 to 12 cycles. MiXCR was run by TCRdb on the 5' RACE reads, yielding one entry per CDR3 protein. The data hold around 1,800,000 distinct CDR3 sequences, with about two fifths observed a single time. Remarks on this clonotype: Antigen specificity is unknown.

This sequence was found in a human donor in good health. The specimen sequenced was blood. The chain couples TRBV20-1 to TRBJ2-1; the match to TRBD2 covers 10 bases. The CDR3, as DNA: TGCAGTGCCATGGGGCAAGCGGGGGGGATCAGTGAGCAGTTCTTC. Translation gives CSAMGQAGGISEQFF.